Below, 24 T cell receptor beta chains from the same sample are listed, as sequenced in a study of blood T cell repertoires in COVID-19. This table comes from immunoSEQ multiplex PCR, and its TCRdb copy is limited to in-frame clones, with some not included. The table records about 66,000 clones, approximately 89% of them present only once. What was sequenced was peripheral blood. Every receptor here comes from a man between 60 and 70 years old with acute or convalescent COVID-19.

The rearrangement uses TRBV6-6 and TRBJ1-1; 8 bases fit TRBD1. The CDR3 covers 14 residues. Germline V gene lookup returns CDR1 MNHNY and CDR2 SVGAGI (reference sequence). The ends lost 6 bases at V and 6 bases at J; junction bases unmatched: 9. The CDR3 reads CASRPDRGFAEAFF. The CDR3 DNA follows: TGTGCCAGCAGGCCCGACAGGGGATTCGCTGAAGCTTTCTTT.

V gene TRBV6-5 combines with J gene TRBJ2-7, with 9 bases lining up with TRBD1. V trimming: 8 bases; J trimming: 5 bases; junction bases outside the gene matches: 10. Germline assignment: CDR1 MNHEY and CDR2 SVGAGI. The CDR3 covers 14 residues. The CDR3 DNA follows: TGTGCCAGCCGCCGGGACAGGGACGGGAACGAGCAGTACTTC. Its protein product is CASRRDRDGNEQYF.

This chain connects TRBV27 to TRBJ1-2; 7 positions match TRBD1. The V gene end was trimmed by 7 bases and the J gene end by 6 bases; junction bases not matched to a gene: 11. Germline CDR1 and CDR2: MNHEY and SMNVEV (reference sequence). The CDR3 is 14 amino acids. As DNA, the CDR3 is TGTGCCAGCACCCAGAGAAACGGACAGGATGGCTACACCTTC. Translated: CASTQRNGQDGYTF.

The gene calls are TRBV7-3 and TRBJ1-4, with a possible D match to TRBD1 (6 bases). V dropped 5 bases and J dropped 5 bases, with 15 bases sitting between them. This CDR3 comprises 15 residues. Germline V lookup: CDR1 SGHTA, CDR2 FQGTGA. CDR3 loop: CASSPLSGHNEKLFF. The CDR3 nucleotides are TGTGCCAGCAGCCCCCTTTCGGGACACAATGAAAAACTGTTTTTT.

This chain uses TRBV7-9 with TRBJ2-7; D possibly corresponds to TRBD1 (6 bases). Looked up from germline, CDR1 is SEHNR and CDR2 is FQNEAQ (reference sequence). The CDR3 totals 15 residues. Trimming took off 3 bases at V and 8 bases at J, with 20 bases between the two ends. CDR3 nucleotide sequence: TGTGCCAGCAGCTTTTCAGGGGTTAGTATTGGTAAGCAGTACTTC. Translated, it gives CASSFSGVSIGKQYF.

The V call is TRBV19, the J call TRBJ1-1, with a possible D match to TRBD1 (5 bases). The CDR3 extends over 15 amino acids. V lost 6 bases and J lost 5, with 19 bases in between. The germline V gene has CDR1 LNHDA and CDR2 SQIVND (reference sequence). For the CDR3, the DNA is TGTGCCAGTAGCCAAGGGGCCCCAGGGCTGACTGAAGCTTTCTTT. This gives the protein CASSQGAPGLTEAFF.

The chain recombines TRBV7-9 with TRBJ1-3, with TRBD1 matching over 8 bases. This CDR3 is 14 amino acids long. Trimming at V came to 7 bases and at J to 6 bases, leaving 8 bases not matched to a gene. CDR1 is SEHNR and CDR2 is FQNEAQ in the germline V gene (reference sequence). The CDR3 DNA sequence: TGTGCCAGCACTCTGGGACAGGCCGAAAACACCATATATTTT. As protein: CASTLGQAENTIYF.

The chain is built from TRBV7-9 and TRBJ1-2; D unclear. V shed 6 bases and J shed 3 bases, with 11 bases lying between them. This CDR3 has 13 residues. Germline V gene lookup returns CDR1 SEHNR and CDR2 FQNEAQ (reference sequence). The chain's CDR3 is CASSLTLDYGYTF. The CDR3 region has the DNA TGTGCCAGCAGTCTAACCCTGGACTATGGCTACACCTTC.

This sequence joins TRBV6-5 and TRBJ1-1; D call uncertain. CDR1 and CDR2 from the germline V gene are MNHEY and SVGAGI. The CDR3 loop spans 14 amino acids. V lost 0 bases to trimming and J lost 4 bases, with 9 bases between them. The CDR3 region has the DNA TGTGCCAGCAGTTACTCGAGGTCGGGCACTGAAGCTTTCTTT. It specifies CASSYSRSGTEAFF.

This clone was seen once. The rearrangement uses TRBV29-1 and TRBJ1-2, with 7 bases matching TRBD1. The length of the CDR3 is 13 residues. The trim removed 8 bases at V and 1 base at J, leaving 7 bases unmatched. The V gene's germline CDR1 is SQVTM and CDR2 ANQGSEA. CDR3 amino acids: CSYLRQGNYGYTF. CDR3 DNA sequence: TGCAGCTACTTGAGACAGGGTAACTATGGCTACACCTTC.

This clone was recorded once. J is TRBJ1-4 and V is TRBV5-6, with TRBD1 identical over 7 bases. J was trimmed by 0 bases and V by 0 bases; bases with no gene match: 5. This CDR3 is built from 17 residues. The germline V gene encodes CDR1 SGHDT and CDR2 YYEEEE. Here the CDR3 reads CASSLDRGRTTNEKLFF. The CDR3 region has the DNA TGTGCCAGCAGCTTGGACAGGGGCCGTACAACTAATGAAAAACTGTTTTTT.

This chain connects TRBV2 to TRBJ2-1; 12 positions match TRBD2. Germline V gene sequence: CDR1 SNHLY, CDR2 FYNNEI. V was clipped by 4 bases and J by 4 bases; unmatched bases: 11. The CDR3 has 18 amino acids. The CDR3 spells CASSASGGAAPRYNEQFF. The CDR3 region has the DNA TGTGCCAGCAGTGCTAGCGGGGGGGCGGCCCCAAGATACAATGAGCAGTTCTTC. Supplemented by reference TRBV2 and TRBJ2-1, the full variable domain reads EPEVTQTPSHQVTQMGQEVILRCVPISNHLYFYWYRQILGQKVEFLVSFYNNEISEKSEIFDDQFSVERPDGSNFTLKIRSTKLEDSAMYFCASSASGGAAPRYNEQFFGPGTRLTVL.

The V gene is TRBV5-1, the J gene TRBJ1-1; D might be TRBD1 (5 bases). V gave up 4 bases and J gave up 4 bases, with 11 bases separating them. The CDR3 has 13 residues. Germline CDR1 SGHRS, CDR2 YFSETQ. CDR3 nucleotides: TGCGCCAGCAGCACCGACGGGGGCACTGAAGCTTTCTTT. It codes for CASSTDGGTEAFF.

For the CDR3, the DNA is TGCGCCAGCAGCCCGGGGAGGACAGGGACCTTCTATGGCTACACCTTC. Encoded protein: CASSPGRTGTFYGYTF. The gene calls are TRBV5-1 and TRBJ1-2; the match to TRBD1 covers 8 bases. Unmatched junction bases numbered 12, after V lost 4 bases and J lost 4 bases. Germline V gives CDR1 SGHRS, CDR2 YFSETQ. This CDR3 is 16 amino acids long.

The J gene is TRBJ1-2, the V gene TRBV18; D is unresolved. From germline, CDR1 is KGHSH and CDR2 LQKENI. The length of the CDR3 is 14 residues. V was cut by 1 base and J by 4 bases, with 10 bases left in between. CDR3 coding DNA: TGTGCCAGCTCACCACTAAAAAACGGCTATGGCTACACCTTC. It encodes CASSPLKNGYGYTF. The full variable domain, rest sourced from reference TRBV18 and TRBJ1-2, is NAGVMQNPRHLVRRRGQEARLRCSPMKGHSHVYWYRQLPEEGLKFMVYLQKENIIDESGMPKERFSAEFPKEGPSILRIQQVVRGDSAAYFCASSPLKNGYGYTFGSGTRLTVV.

This clone has just one count. CDR3 region: CASGTGGGALFF. DNA for the CDR3: TGTGCCAGCGGTACAGGGGGCGGGGCATTGTTTTTT. The chain has TRBV2 and TRBJ1-4; 9 nucleotides match TRBD1. Trimming took 8 bases from V and 15 from J; bases not matched to a gene: 10. Germline CDR1 reads SNHLY; CDR2 reads FYNNEI. The CDR3 consists of 12 residues.

The V and J genes are TRBV5-4 and TRBJ2-5; tentative D call: TRBD1 (6 bases). There are 13 residues in the CDR3. The V end lost 5 bases, the J end lost 7 bases, and 15 bases lay between the germline ends. CDR1 and CDR2 from the germline V gene are SGHNT and YYREEE (reference sequence). As DNA, the CDR3 is TGTGCCAGCAGTCTCAACAGGGCAGGGACCCAGTACTTC. This gives the protein CASSLNRAGTQYF.

The DNA of the CDR3 is TGTGCCAGCAGCGAACACCGACGGACAGGAACATACTATGGCTACACCTTC. Amino acids: CASSEHRRTGTYYGYTF. The chain joins TRBV7-9 to TRBJ1-2, with 7 bases matching TRBD1. This CDR3 has 17 residues. The germline CDR1 and CDR2 sequences are SEHNR and FQNEAQ (reference sequence). Trimming removed 5 bases from V and 3 bases from J; junction bases left unmatched: 15. Based on the CDR3 plus reference TRBV7-9 and TRBJ1-2, the full variable domain is DTGVSQNPRHKITKRGQNVTFRCDPISEHNRLYWYRQTLGQGPEFLTYFQNEAQLEKSRLLSDRFSAERPKGSFSTLEIQRTEQGDSAMYLCASSEHRRTGTYYGYTFGSGTRLTVV.

The chain combines TRBV7-2 with TRBJ2-7; no firm D call. The germline V and J ends were trimmed by 4 bases and 3 bases, with 10 bases remaining between them. Per the germline V gene, CDR1 is SGHTA and CDR2 is FQGNSA. This CDR3 has 13 amino acids. As DNA, the CDR3 is TGTGCCAGCAGCTCAACAGTATTCTACGAGCAGTACTTC. Translated, it gives CASSSTVFYEQYF.

This chain connects TRBV5-1 to TRBJ2-3; 7 nucleotides line up with TRBD1. CDR1 and CDR2 from the germline V gene are SGHRS and YFSETQ. CDR3 length: 15 amino acids. Trimming at V came to 1 base and at J to 1 base, leaving 3 bases not matched to a gene. Written as DNA, the CDR3 is TGCGCCAGCAGCTTGCAGGGGGTAGGCACAGATACGCAGTATTTT. Its translation is CASSLQGVGTDTQYF. Full variable domain (remainder filled in from reference TRBV5-1 and TRBJ2-3): KAGVTQTPRYLIKTRGQQVTLSCSPISGHRSVSWYQQTPGQGLQFLFEYFSETQRNKGNFPGRFSGRQFSNSRSEMNVSTLELGDSALYLCASSLQGVGTDTQYFGPGTRLTVL.

The J gene is TRBJ2-7, the V gene TRBV18; D might be TRBD1 (5 bases). The CDR3 extends over 14 amino acids. V lost 3 bases and J 3 bases, leaving 12 bases between the germline ends. CDR1 is KGHSH, CDR2 LQKENI, per germline. DNA for the CDR3: TGTGCCAGCTCACCTGGGGCAGGGCGCTACGAGCAGTACTTC. It codes for CASSPGAGRYEQYF.

In this sample, this clone turned up once. CDR3 sequence reads: CATIAGGSYNEQFF. The CDR3 nucleotides read TGTGCCACTATAGCGGGGGGCTCCTACAATGAGCAGTTCTTC. V usage is TRBV30 and J usage is TRBJ2-1; 10 positions agree with TRBD2. The CDR3 loop spans 14 amino acids. V lost 8 bases and J lost 0; bases outside the gene matches: 4. Germline lookup yields CDR1 GTSNPN and CDR2 SVGIG (reference sequence).

The V and J genes are TRBV19 and TRBJ1-2; D might be TRBD1 (5 bases). V lost 5 bases and J 2 bases, leaving 9 bases between the germline ends. The CDR3 consists of 13 residues. Germline CDR1 and CDR2: LNHDA and SQIVND (reference sequence). In DNA form, the CDR3 reads TGTGCCAGTAGTTCAGGGCCCAACTATGGCTACACCTTC. Translating gives CASSSGPNYGYTF.

This chain links TRBV9 with TRBJ1-1, with TRBD1 identical over 8 bases. V shed 7 bases, J shed 6 bases, and the junction held 2 bases outside the gene matches. CDR1 is SGDLS and CDR2 is YYNGEE in the germline V gene. The CDR3 spans 11 residues. CDR3 region: CASGQGPEAFF. CDR3 nucleotides: TGTGCCAGCGGACAGGGTCCTGAAGCTTTCTTT.